One and the same sample provided the 30 T cell receptor beta chains below, sequenced in a study of blood T cell repertoires in COVID-19 (dated by TCRdb to the early 2020s). The library was produced with the immunoSEQ multiplex PCR assay. TCRdb holds this immuneACCESS table with in-frame rearrangements only. Some clones are missing; in checked studies, unresolved V genes explain under half, and the rest has no known cause. Across this sample there are 500,000 or so clones, with roughly 90% seen only once. Around 0.7% of the sample lies in the top ten. The sample comprised PBMCs or T cells enriched from blood (not recorded which). The receptor source for this set is a woman younger than 30 who had recovered from COVID-19.

The chain recombines TRBV29-1 with TRBJ1-2; 9 positions agree with TRBD1. The V gene's germline CDR1 is SQVTM and CDR2 ANQGSEA. Losses at the gene ends were 6 bases for V and 6 bases for J; bases not matched to a gene: 11. CDR3 length: 14 amino acids. CDR3 DNA: TGCAGCGTCCGGGACAGGGTAAAAGTTGATGGCTACACCTTC. This encodes CSVRDRVKVDGYTF.

J is TRBJ1-6 and V is TRBV27; D gene uncertain. The CDR3 has 13 residues. In germline, CDR1 is MNHEY, CDR2 SMNVEV (reference sequence). The germline V and J ends were trimmed by 0 bases and 11 bases, with 8 bases remaining between them. The CDR3 DNA reads TGTGCCAGCAGTTTATCGAACGGGGCACCCCTCCACTTT. This sequence encodes CASSLSNGAPLHF.

This chain links TRBV27 with TRBJ1-2; 12 nucleotides agree with TRBD1. Germline CDR1 MNHEY, CDR2 SMNVEV (reference sequence). V dropped 4 bases and J dropped 8; count of bases not matched to a gene: 11. The CDR3 runs 16 residues. CDR3 protein: CASSSPGTGGVKGYTF. CDR3 coding DNA: TGTGCCAGCAGTTCACCCGGGACAGGGGGCGTAAAAGGCTACACCTTC.

This chain connects TRBV6-5 to TRBJ1-1; D is unresolved. The CDR3 totals 15 residues. Germline loops: CDR1 MNHEY, CDR2 SVGAGI. V gave up 7 bases and J gave up 0 bases, with 15 bases separating them. The CDR3 region has the DNA TGTGCCAGCAACCCCCGACTCGTCCTGAACACTGAAGCTTTCTTT. Amino acid sequence: CASNPRLVLNTEAFF.

V usage is TRBV5-1 and J usage is TRBJ1-4; D ambiguous. CDR3 length: 15 amino acids. Trimming took off 0 bases at V and 0 bases at J, with 6 bases between the two ends. The V gene's germline CDR1 is SGHRS and CDR2 YFSETQ. CDR3 sequence reads: CASSLGGATNEKLFF. The CDR3 nucleotides read TGCGCCAGCAGCTTGGGGGGAGCAACTAATGAAAAACTGTTTTTT.

The rearrangement joins TRBV27 to TRBJ2-5, with D perhaps TRBD2 (6 bases). The CDR3 runs 16 residues. Germline-derived CDR1 and CDR2 are MNHEY and SMNVEV (reference sequence). Trimming stripped 8 bases from V and 0 bases from J, with 19 bases between. The CDR3 loop reads CASPLTTSNYQETQYF. The DNA for the CDR3 is TGTGCCAGCCCATTGACGACTAGTAACTACCAAGAGACCCAGTACTTC.

The V call is TRBV29-1, the J call TRBJ2-3; TRBD2 matches at 8 bases. The CDR3 spans 16 residues. Germline V gene data show CDR1 as SQVTM and CDR2 as ANQGSEA. The V gene end was trimmed by 3 bases and the J gene end by 1 base; junction bases not matched to a gene: 9. This chain's CDR3 is CSVDGGAAGGTDTQYF. The CDR3 region has the DNA TGCAGCGTTGATGGAGGAGCAGCGGGGGGCACAGATACGCAGTATTTT.

V gene TRBV28 combines with J gene TRBJ2-7; weak D call: TRBD2 (5 bases). Between the trimmed V and J ends, which lost 5 bases and 2 bases, there was a span of 22 bases. The CDR3 spans 17 residues. Germline CDR1 reads MDHEN; CDR2 reads SYDVKM. The CDR3 is CASSPLHTGGFTYEQYF. CDR3 DNA: TGTGCCAGCAGTCCTCTCCATACTGGAGGATTCACCTACGAGCAGTACTTC.

V gene TRBV21-1 combines with J gene TRBJ2-3; the D call in the table, TRBD2, was not verified against the DNA. TRBV21-1 counts as a pseudogene. This CDR3 comprises 18 residues. The CDR3 region is CASSKRIKASGPTDTQYF. The CDR3 DNA follows: TGTGCCAGCAGCAAGCGAATAAAGGCTAGCGGCCCCACAGATACGCAGTATTTT.

This clone was seen a few times. The chain employs TRBV18 and TRBJ1-2; 9 bases line up with TRBD1. This CDR3 comprises 16 residues. CDR1 and CDR2 (germline): KGHSH, LQKENI. Trimming took 4 bases from V and 8 from J; bases not matched to a gene: 14. The CDR3: CASSRGQGNNPYGYTF. The CDR3, as DNA: TGTGCCAGCTCACGTGGACAGGGGAACAATCCTTACGGCTACACCTTC.

V and J are TRBV6-5 and TRBJ2-7, with D possibly being TRBD1 (5 bases). The V and J ends lost 5 bases and 7 bases respectively, with 18 bases between them. Germline CDR1 reads MNHEY; CDR2 reads SVGAGI. The CDR3 length is 14 residues. The CDR3 nucleotides read TGTGCCAGCAGTCACCCCACTGGGGCAGGGGAGCAGTACTTC. Translation: CASSHPTGAGEQYF.

The chain recombines TRBV5-4 with TRBJ2-3; 9 bases agree with TRBD2. Losses at the gene ends were 1 base for V and 7 bases for J; bases not matched to a gene: 13. This CDR3 is 17 amino acids long. Per germline, CDR1 SGHNT and CDR2 YYREEE (reference sequence). The CDR3 region has the DNA TGTGCCAGCAGCTTGATGCAGGGAGCGGGGGGCTCACATACGCAGTATTTT. Translation: CASSLMQGAGGSHTQYF.

In nucleotides, the CDR3 is TGCAGTGCTAGGGGGAGCTACGAGCAGTACTTC. Protein: CSARGSYEQYF. The chain carries TRBV20-1 and TRBJ2-7; D is perhaps TRBD2 (5 bases). Germline values: CDR1 DFQATT, CDR2 SNEGSKA (reference sequence). The CDR3 is 11 residues long. Trimming cost V 3 bases and J 3 bases, with 6 bases left between them.

The rearrangement joins TRBV7-9 to TRBJ1-6, with 7 bases fitting TRBD1. J lost 7 bases, V lost 5 bases, and 8 bases had no gene match. Germline lookup yields CDR1 SEHNR and CDR2 FQNEAQ (reference sequence). CDR3 length equals 15 residues. The CDR3 reads CASSPGTALNSPLHF. DNA of the CDR3: TGTGCCAGCAGCCCCGGGACAGCCTTAAATTCACCCCTCCACTTT.

The chain uses TRBV5-1 and TRBJ2-3; TRBD2 matches 7 bases. The CDR3 has 17 amino acids. Germline V lookup: CDR1 SGHRS, CDR2 YFSETQ. Unmatched junction bases numbered 13, after V lost 1 base and J lost 5 bases. This CDR3 reads CASSLILSGGPEDTQYF. CDR3 bases: TGCGCCAGCAGCTTGATCTTGTCGGGGGGACCAGAAGATACGCAGTATTTT.

V gene TRBV5-1 combines with J gene TRBJ1-6; 7 bases fit TRBD1. Losses at the gene ends were 1 base for V and 5 bases for J; bases not matched to a gene: 0. The germline V gene encodes CDR1 SGHRS and CDR2 YFSETQ. This CDR3 has 14 amino acids. Here the CDR3 DNA reads TGCGCCAGCAGCTTGACAGGGGATAATTCACCCCTCCACTTT. This gives the protein CASSLTGDNSPLHF.

The chain carries TRBV7-2 and TRBJ2-7, with a tentative D call TRBD2 (6 bases). From germline, CDR1 is SGHTA and CDR2 FQGNSA. This CDR3 has 16 residues. V dropped 0 bases and J dropped 2 bases, with 14 bases sitting between them. The CDR3 sequence is CASSLARDGLPYEQYF. As DNA, the CDR3 is TGTGCCAGCAGCTTAGCCAGGGACGGACTACCCTACGAGCAGTACTTC.

The chain uses TRBV10-1 and TRBJ2-5; TRBD1 matches at 7 bases. This CDR3 region has 12 residues. V lost 4 bases, J lost 5 bases, and 1 base stayed unmatched. Germline CDR1 reads WNHNN; CDR2 reads SYGVQD (reference sequence). In nucleotides, the CDR3 is TGCGCCAGCAGTGGCAGGGGGGAGACCCAGTACTTC. This gives the protein CASSGRGETQYF.

V is TRBV6-5 and J is TRBJ2-7; TRBD2 matches at 8 bases. V shed 1 base, J shed 2 bases, and the junction held 4 bases outside the gene matches. Germline assignment: CDR1 MNHEY and CDR2 SVGAGI. The CDR3 is 15 amino acids. CDR3 in DNA: TGTGCCAGCAGTTACTATAGTAGCGGGGCCTACGAGCAGTACTTC. Residues: CASSYYSSGAYEQYF.

The chain recombines TRBV15 with TRBJ2-5; D is unresolved. The CDR3 is made up of 14 amino acids. Trimming took off 0 bases at V and 5 bases at J, with 10 bases between the two ends. Germline CDR1 LNHNV, CDR2 YYDKDF (reference sequence). CDR3 residues: CATSRDTSFETQYF. DNA of the CDR3: TGTGCCACCAGCAGAGATACGAGCTTCGAGACCCAGTACTTC.

The chain has TRBV19 and TRBJ1-1; D may be TRBD1 (6 bases). Germline lookup yields CDR1 LNHDA and CDR2 SQIVND (reference sequence). Trimming removed 3 bases at V and 6 bases at J, with 14 bases between. This CDR3 has 14 amino acids. DNA for the CDR3: TGTGCCAGTAGTATCCGGGGGGCGGGCTCTGAAGCTTTCTTT. Protein sequence: CASSIRGAGSEAFF.

V gene TRBV29-1 combines with J gene TRBJ2-3; 9 bases agree with TRBD2. The germline gives CDR1 SQVTM, CDR2 ANQGSEA. The CDR3 loop spans 18 amino acids. V trimming: 7 bases; J trimming: 1 base; junction bases outside the gene matches: 18. CDR3: CSAVGLLSGGGRTDTQYF. For the CDR3, the DNA is TGCAGCGCCGTGGGGCTTCTTAGCGGGGGAGGGCGCACAGATACGCAGTATTTT.

The V gene is TRBV30, the J gene TRBJ2-7; TRBD2 might be the D (6 bases). The CDR3 contains 11 residues. Germline V gene data show CDR1 as GTSNPN and CDR2 as SVGIG (reference sequence). V lost 2 bases and J lost 6, with 8 bases in between. CDR3 sequence: CAWSRRGEQYF. CDR3 sequence (DNA): TGTGCCTGGAGTAGGCGGGGCGAGCAGTACTTC.

The chain recombines TRBV28 with TRBJ1-1, with 7 positions matching TRBD1. Germline lookup yields CDR1 MDHEN and CDR2 SYDVKM. The CDR3 runs 15 residues. V shed 3 bases and J 8 bases; nucleotides not matched to a gene: 12. The CDR3 spells CASSFPSTGSLEAFF. The CDR3 coding sequence is TGTGCCAGCAGTTTCCCTTCGACAGGGTCGTTAGAAGCTTTCTTT.

V usage is TRBV30 and J usage is TRBJ2-1; TRBD2 is a possible D gene (5 bases). The germline CDR1 and CDR2 sequences are GTSNPN and SVGIG (reference sequence). This CDR3 has 15 amino acids. V lost 0 bases, J lost 5 bases, and 14 bases lay in between. The CDR3 is CAWSVGSETNNEQFF. In nucleotides, the CDR3 is TGTGCCTGGAGTGTTGGTAGCGAGACAAACAATGAGCAGTTCTTC.

This rearrangement joins TRBV2 to TRBJ1-6, with D possibly matching TRBD1 (6 bases). This CDR3 contains 15 residues. The germline V and J ends were trimmed by 7 bases and 6 bases, with 16 bases remaining between them. CDR1 is SNHLY, CDR2 FYNNEI, per germline. The CDR3 sequence: CASTPEGGTNSPLHF. CDR3 sequence (DNA): TGTGCCAGCACTCCTGAGGGGGGGACTAATTCACCCCTCCACTTT.

V gene TRBV19 combines with J gene TRBJ1-5; D possibly corresponds to TRBD1 (5 bases). The V end lost 6 bases, the J end lost 5 bases, and 23 bases lay between the germline ends. The CDR3 covers 17 residues. Germline CDR1 is LNHDA and CDR2 is SQIVND (reference sequence). The CDR3 reads CASSLWVGVGMDQPQHF. In DNA, the CDR3 is TGTGCCAGTAGCCTTTGGGTAGGGGTAGGAATGGATCAGCCCCAGCATTTT.

This clone was seen only a few times. The CDR3 here is CASSLGSGFSNEKLFF. CDR3 DNA: TGTGCCAGCAGTTTAGGGAGTGGTTTTTCAAATGAAAAACTGTTTTTT. The chain recombines TRBV28 with TRBJ1-4, with D unclear. Germline V CDR1 and CDR2: MDHEN, SYDVKM. The CDR3 spans 16 residues. The V gene lost 2 bases and the J gene lost 5 bases, with 15 bases spanning the gap. Using reference TRBV28 and TRBJ1-4 for the parts outside the CDR3, the full variable domain is DVKVTQSSRYLVKRTGEKVFLECVQDMDHENMFWYRQDPGLGLRLIYFSYDVKMKEKGDIPEGYSVSREKKERFSLILESASTNQTSMYLCASSLGSGFSNEKLFFGSGTQLSVL.

CDR3 amino acids: CASTGGSGELFF. In nucleotides, the CDR3 is TGTGCCAGCACGGGGGGTTCCGGGGAGCTGTTTTTT. The J gene is TRBJ2-2, the V gene TRBV6-5; 7 nucleotides align to TRBD2. J was trimmed by 6 bases and V by 7 bases; bases with no gene match: 2. Germline assignment: CDR1 MNHEY and CDR2 SVGAGI. This CDR3 has 12 amino acids.

This chain links TRBV7-8 with TRBJ1-1; 9 nucleotides match TRBD1. Germline V lookup: CDR1 SGHVS, CDR2 FQNEAQ. Losses at the gene ends were 3 bases for V and 6 bases for J; bases not matched to a gene: 8. There are 15 residues in the CDR3. The CDR3 DNA reads TGTGCCAGCAGCTTCTCCCGGGACAGGGATTCTGAAGCTTTCTTT. Translating it yields CASSFSRDRDSEAFF.